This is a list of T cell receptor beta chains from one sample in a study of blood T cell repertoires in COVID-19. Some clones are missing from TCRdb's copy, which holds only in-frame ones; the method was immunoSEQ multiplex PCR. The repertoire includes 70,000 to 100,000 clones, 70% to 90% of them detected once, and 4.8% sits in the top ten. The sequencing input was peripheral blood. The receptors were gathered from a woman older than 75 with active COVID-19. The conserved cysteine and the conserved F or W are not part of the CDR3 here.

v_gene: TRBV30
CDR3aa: AWSARSGGGSYEQY

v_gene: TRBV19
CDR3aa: ASKVEASGTYEQY

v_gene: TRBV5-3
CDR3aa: ARSPGQEWLNQPQH

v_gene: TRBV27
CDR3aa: ASSLRSSYNEQF

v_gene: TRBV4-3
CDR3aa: ASSPDGGKTEAF

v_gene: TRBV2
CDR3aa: ASSGSGRSPYEQY

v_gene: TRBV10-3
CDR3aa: AISESKDRGAEAF

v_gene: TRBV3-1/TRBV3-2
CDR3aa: ASNQGDTDNSPLH

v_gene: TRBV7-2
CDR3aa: ASSLGGQGGGYT

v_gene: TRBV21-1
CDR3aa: ASSKDAPWPLGSGANVLT

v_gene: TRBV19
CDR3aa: ASSIRGLAGGYRTGELF

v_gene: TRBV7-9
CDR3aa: ASSLAPTSVETQY

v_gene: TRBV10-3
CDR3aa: AIRVLGGTDTQY

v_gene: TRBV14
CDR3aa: ASSQPGTSGPKAYNEQF

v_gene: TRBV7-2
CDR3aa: ASSLAFIGDRAQETQY

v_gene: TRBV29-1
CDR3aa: SVEETGTGNTIY

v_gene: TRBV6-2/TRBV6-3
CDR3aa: ASSYVPTSMSETQY

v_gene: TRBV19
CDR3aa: ASSLAGAFYEQY

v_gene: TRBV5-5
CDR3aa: ASSLAHSERDHEQY

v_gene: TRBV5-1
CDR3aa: ASSLAGGNNQPQH

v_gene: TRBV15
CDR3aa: ATSLGLAGRDTQY

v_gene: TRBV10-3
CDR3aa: AISASGRGGTGELF

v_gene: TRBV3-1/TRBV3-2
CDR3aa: ASSQVTSGRTDTQY

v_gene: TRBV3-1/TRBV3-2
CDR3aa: ASSQEVAGGYTDTQY

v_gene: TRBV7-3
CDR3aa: ASSSHLGAGNEQF

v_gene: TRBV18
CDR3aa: ASSALAGGYREQY

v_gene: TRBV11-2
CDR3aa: ASSRWRNEQF

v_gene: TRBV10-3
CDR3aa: AISTGETEAF

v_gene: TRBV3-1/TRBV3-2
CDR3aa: ASSQVPGQETQY

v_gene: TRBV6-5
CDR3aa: ASSLQGAGEKLF

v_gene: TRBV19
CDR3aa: VVAGRAEAF

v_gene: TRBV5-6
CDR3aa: ASSLAGFGELF

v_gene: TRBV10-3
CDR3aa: AINPGTVMGEAF

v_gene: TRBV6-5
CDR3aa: ASSYGTLGQETQY

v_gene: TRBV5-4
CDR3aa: ASSGGLADSTDTQY

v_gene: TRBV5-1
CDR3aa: ASSKGQGMSYEQY

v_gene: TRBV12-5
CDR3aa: ASGLGAGGAF

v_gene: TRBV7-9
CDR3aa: ASIPSGTGINEQY

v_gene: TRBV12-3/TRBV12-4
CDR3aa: ASSLEHLQPQH

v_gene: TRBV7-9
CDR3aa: ASSPNWSGNEQF

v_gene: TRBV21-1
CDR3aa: ASSNFKGRDRGPSDTGELF

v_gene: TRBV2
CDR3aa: AKTTGAGELF

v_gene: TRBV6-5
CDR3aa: ASSPTTGGRDTQY

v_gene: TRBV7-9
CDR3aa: ASSRGTSGASAEGEQF

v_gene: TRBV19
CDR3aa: ASRTSGSRYEQF

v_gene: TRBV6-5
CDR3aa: ASTRLAGSYEQY

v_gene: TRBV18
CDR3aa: ASSRTGTGTSETQY

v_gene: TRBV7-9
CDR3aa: ASSRRRAPGGDEQF

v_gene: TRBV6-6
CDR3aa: ASSWENYGYT

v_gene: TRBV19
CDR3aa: ASSIGLSTDTQY

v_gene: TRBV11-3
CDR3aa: ASSQQAGDEQY

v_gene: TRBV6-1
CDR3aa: ASSDKDGGAYNEQF

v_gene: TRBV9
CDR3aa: ASSVGVASGNNEQF